These T cell receptor beta chains were read from a single sample in a study of blood T cell repertoires in COVID-19. The assay was immunoSEQ multiplex PCR, and TCRdb's table has in-frame clones only and misses some. The sample lists about 26,000 clones; over 85% were seen once. Sequenced sample: peripheral blood. The receptors here all came from a human donor in a cohort sampled during active COVID-19. CDR3s include the opening cysteine and the closing phenylalanine or tryptophan. Each record gives: clone size, V gene, D gene, CDR3 length, J gene, CDR3 DNA, CDR3 protein. D genes are given only for firm matches. Part of the rows lack a size; the others show once, few, many or a class for expanded clones.

clone size: .; V gene: TRBV9; D gene: .; CDR3 length: 15; J gene: TRBJ2-3; CDR3 DNA: TGTGCCAGCAGCGTCGGACTAACGGGCACAGATACGCAGTATTTT; CDR3 protein: CASSVGLTGTDTQYF
clone size: .; V gene: TRBV5-6; D gene: .; CDR3 length: 13; J gene: TRBJ2-7; CDR3 DNA: TGTGCCAGCAGCTGGCAGGACTCCTACGAGCAGTACTTC; CDR3 protein: CASSWQDSYEQYF
clone size: once; V gene: TRBV5-1; D gene: .; CDR3 length: 15; J gene: TRBJ2-5; CDR3 DNA: TGCGCCAGCAGCCAGGATAGCGGCAGTCAAGAGACCCAGTACTTC; CDR3 protein: CASSQDSGSQETQYF
clone size: .; V gene: TRBV6-6; D gene: .; CDR3 length: 14; J gene: TRBJ2-1; CDR3 DNA: TGTGCCAGCAGTTCTCCGGACTACGACAATGAGCAGTTCTTC; CDR3 protein: CASSSPDYDNEQFF
clone size: once; V gene: TRBV11-2; D gene: TRBD1; CDR3 length: 15; J gene: TRBJ2-7; CDR3 DNA: TGTGCCAGCAGCTTAGATTTGACAGGGCCCTACGAGCAGTACTTC; CDR3 protein: CASSLDLTGPYEQYF
clone size: .; V gene: TRBV5-5; D gene: .; CDR3 length: 17; J gene: TRBJ2-3; CDR3 DNA: TGTGCCAGCAGGCTAGGCACTCCCAACTTCTTCACAGATACGCAGTATTTT; CDR3 protein: CASRLGTPNFFTDTQYF
clone size: .; V gene: TRBV2; D gene: .; CDR3 length: 14; J gene: TRBJ2-7; CDR3 DNA: TGTGCCAGCAGTGCACTCCGGGGCTCCTACGAGCAGTACTTC; CDR3 protein: CASSALRGSYEQYF
clone size: .; V gene: TRBV5-1; D gene: .; CDR3 length: 14; J gene: TRBJ1-1; CDR3 DNA: TGCGCCAGCAGCTTGTTTTCGGTCGGCACTGAAGCTTTCTTT; CDR3 protein: CASSLFSVGTEAFF
clone size: once; V gene: TRBV9; D gene: .; CDR3 length: 15; J gene: TRBJ2-3; CDR3 DNA: TGTGCCAGCAGCGTAGGAGCGTTAGGAACAGATACGCAGTATTTT; CDR3 protein: CASSVGALGTDTQYF
clone size: .; V gene: TRBV6-4; D gene: TRBD2; CDR3 length: 16; J gene: TRBJ2-3; CDR3 DNA: TGTGCCAGCAGTGAAAGCAGCGGGAAGGGGACAGATACGCAGTATTTT; CDR3 protein: CASSESSGKGTDTQYF
clone size: once; V gene: TRBV9; D gene: TRBD1; CDR3 length: 15; J gene: TRBJ1-1; CDR3 DNA: TGTGCCAGCAGCCCCGCAGGGGGCTCGAACACTGAAGCTTTCTTT; CDR3 protein: CASSPAGGSNTEAFF
clone size: .; V gene: TRBV11-2; D gene: .; CDR3 length: 17; J gene: TRBJ2-7; CDR3 DNA: TGTGCCAGCAGCTTAGTGTACTCAGGGCAGGGAAGTACCGAGCAGTACTTC; CDR3 protein: CASSLVYSGQGSTEQYF
clone size: .; V gene: TRBV19; D gene: .; CDR3 length: 12; J gene: TRBJ2-7; CDR3 DNA: TGTGCCAGTAGTATGAGGGAGAAGGAGCAGTACTTC; CDR3 protein: CASSMREKEQYF
clone size: once; V gene: TRBV30; D gene: .; CDR3 length: 15; J gene: TRBJ1-5; CDR3 DNA: TGTGCCTGGAGCGACAGCATATATAGCAATCAGCCCCAGCATTTT; CDR3 protein: CAWSDSIYSNQPQHF
clone size: .; V gene: TRBV4-1; D gene: .; CDR3 length: 16; J gene: TRBJ1-2; CDR3 DNA: TGCGCCAGCAGCCACCCGGACAGAACCTACTACTATGGCTACACCTTC; CDR3 protein: CASSHPDRTYYYGYTF
clone size: .; V gene: TRBV6-5; D gene: .; CDR3 length: 14; J gene: TRBJ1-5; CDR3 DNA: TGTGCCAGTTACTACACAGGTACCGATCAGCCCCAGCATTTT; CDR3 protein: CASYYTGTDQPQHF
clone size: .; V gene: TRBV19; D gene: TRBD2; CDR3 length: 13; J gene: TRBJ2-1; CDR3 DNA: TGTGCCAGTAGTATTTCTTCTAGCGGGGAGCAGTTCTTC; CDR3 protein: CASSISSSGEQFF
clone size: few; V gene: TRBV30; D gene: .; CDR3 length: 12; J gene: TRBJ1-1; CDR3 DNA: TGTGCCTGGACAAGCGGGGGCACTGAAGCTTTCTTT; CDR3 protein: CAWTSGGTEAFF
clone size: few; V gene: TRBV7-2; D gene: .; CDR3 length: 14; J gene: TRBJ2-1; CDR3 DNA: TGTGCCAGCAGCTGGGACACTAGCGCCGCGGGGCAGTTCTTC; CDR3 protein: CASSWDTSAAGQFF
clone size: .; V gene: TRBV7-3; D gene: TRBD2; CDR3 length: 17; J gene: TRBJ2-1; CDR3 DNA: TGTGCCAGCAGCCGAAGTAGGCGGGAGGGCCCCTACAATGAGCAGTTCTTC; CDR3 protein: CASSRSRREGPYNEQFF
clone size: once; V gene: TRBV6-5; D gene: .; CDR3 length: 14; J gene: TRBJ1-2; CDR3 DNA: TGTGCCAGCAGTACAGGTCTTTGGGACTATGGCTACACCTTC; CDR3 protein: CASSTGLWDYGYTF
clone size: .; V gene: TRBV7-9; D gene: .; CDR3 length: 14; J gene: TRBJ1-2; CDR3 DNA: TGTGCCAGCATCCTAAGGGGGGGCAGCACTGGCTACACCTTC; CDR3 protein: CASILRGGSTGYTF
clone size: .; V gene: TRBV12-5; D gene: TRBD2; CDR3 length: 17; J gene: TRBJ2-5; CDR3 DNA: TGTGCTAGTGGTTTGGGGGCGACTAGCGGGGGCCAAGAGACCCAGTACTTC; CDR3 protein: CASGLGATSGGQETQYF
clone size: .; V gene: TRBV6-5; D gene: TRBD1; CDR3 length: 15; J gene: TRBJ2-4; CDR3 DNA: TGTGCCAGCAGGACAGGGGGGCGAGCCAAAAACATTCAGTACTTC; CDR3 protein: CASRTGGRAKNIQYF
clone size: .; V gene: TRBV11-2; D gene: TRBD1; CDR3 length: 16; J gene: TRBJ2-3; CDR3 DNA: TGTGCCAGCAGCTCCCCTGCAGGGGGTGGGACAGATACGCAGTATTTT; CDR3 protein: CASSSPAGGGTDTQYF